This is a list of T cell receptor beta chains from one sample in a study of cytomegalovirus exposure and HLA in healthy donors. Method: immunoSEQ multiplex PCR; TCRdb's copy keeps in-frame clones and lacks some. The sample has 130,000 to 150,000 clones; about 80% are singletons. The sequenced sample was PBMCs. All receptors come from a female donor in good health and CMV-seronegative. The CDR3 runs from the conserved cysteine through the conserved F or W. A D gene is named only where the DNA matches it firmly. Clone size, where shown, is once, few, many, or a class for clones that have expanded.

d_call: TRBD1; v_call: TRBV7-9; clone_size: few; j_call: TRBJ1-1; cdr3_aa: CASSRGQLNTEAFF; cdr3_nt: TGTGCCAGCAGCCGGGGACAGTTGAACACTGAAGCTTTCTTT
d_call: NA; v_call: TRBV28; clone_size: NA; j_call: TRBJ2-6; cdr3_aa: CASSPRTGQPGANVLTF; cdr3_nt: TGTGCCAGCAGTCCACGAACAGGCCAACCTGGGGCCAACGTCCTGACTTTC
d_call: TRBD1; v_call: TRBV4-1; clone_size: NA; j_call: TRBJ2-7; cdr3_aa: CASSQVGTGNQYEQYF; cdr3_nt: TGCGCCAGCAGCCAAGTTGGGACAGGGAATCAATACGAGCAGTACTTC
d_call: NA; v_call: TRBV19; clone_size: NA; j_call: TRBJ1-5; cdr3_aa: CASSIESNQPQHF; cdr3_nt: TGTGCCAGTAGTATTGAGAGCAATCAGCCCCAGCATTTT
d_call: NA; v_call: TRBV7-9; clone_size: few; j_call: TRBJ1-1; cdr3_aa: CASSPRRTEAFF; cdr3_nt: TGTGCCAGCAGCCCACGCCGGACTGAAGCTTTCTTT
d_call: NA; v_call: TRBV19; clone_size: NA; j_call: TRBJ2-3; cdr3_aa: CASSGSGTHTDTQYF; cdr3_nt: TGTGCCAGTAGTGGTAGCGGAACTCACACAGATACGCAGTATTTT
d_call: TRBD1; v_call: TRBV19; clone_size: NA; j_call: TRBJ2-4; cdr3_aa: CASSTPPGTGSNIQYF; cdr3_nt: TGTGCCAGTAGTACCCCCCCGGGGACAGGGTCAAACATTCAGTACTTC
d_call: NA; v_call: TRBV4-2; clone_size: NA; j_call: TRBJ1-1; cdr3_aa: CASSQDQTTGQTEAFF; cdr3_nt: TGTGCCAGCAGCCAAGATCAGACAACCGGACAAACTGAAGCTTTCTTT
d_call: TRBD2; v_call: TRBV28; clone_size: NA; j_call: TRBJ2-3; cdr3_aa: CASSFERGPKRDTQYF; cdr3_nt: TGTGCCAGCAGTTTCGAGCGGGGCCCCAAGAGAGATACGCAGTATTTT
d_call: NA; v_call: TRBV6-1; clone_size: NA; j_call: TRBJ1-5; cdr3_aa: CASSDGLGPQHF; cdr3_nt: TGTGCCAGCAGTGACGGCCTAGGGCCCCAGCATTTT
d_call: NA; v_call: TRBV9; clone_size: NA; j_call: TRBJ2-2; cdr3_aa: CASSGGRPTGELFF; cdr3_nt: TGTGCCAGCAGCGGAGGTAGGCCCACCGGGGAGCTGTTTTTT
d_call: TRBD2; v_call: TRBV6-5; clone_size: once; j_call: TRBJ2-1; cdr3_aa: CASSLLAADLEQFF; cdr3_nt: TGTGCCAGCAGTTTACTAGCGGCCGACCTTGAGCAGTTCTTC
d_call: TRBD2; v_call: TRBV6-1; clone_size: NA; j_call: TRBJ2-7; cdr3_aa: CASGTHGGVRYEQYF; cdr3_nt: TGTGCCAGCGGAACACACGGGGGGGTCCGGTACGAGCAGTACTTC
d_call: TRBD1; v_call: TRBV10-3; clone_size: NA; j_call: TRBJ2-5; cdr3_aa: CAISLDRTQETQYF; cdr3_nt: TGTGCCATCAGTTTGGACAGGACCCAAGAGACCCAGTACTTC
d_call: TRBD2; v_call: TRBV5-1; clone_size: once; j_call: TRBJ2-3; cdr3_aa: CASSSPSGVGTDTQYF; cdr3_nt: TGCGCCAGCAGCTCGCCTAGCGGGGTAGGCACAGATACGCAGTATTTT
d_call: TRBD2; v_call: TRBV30; clone_size: NA; j_call: TRBJ2-7; cdr3_aa: CAWRASGTSGRGLNEQYF; cdr3_nt: TGTGCCTGGAGAGCTTCCGGGACTAGCGGGAGGGGGTTAAACGAGCAGTACTTC
d_call: TRBD2; v_call: TRBV5-6; clone_size: few; j_call: TRBJ2-1; cdr3_aa: CASSSVLAGAYNEQFF; cdr3_nt: TGTGCCAGCAGCTCAGTACTAGCGGGAGCCTACAATGAGCAGTTCTTC
d_call: TRBD2; v_call: TRBV5-6; clone_size: NA; j_call: TRBJ2-2; cdr3_aa: CASSLASGGRDTGELFF; cdr3_nt: TGTGCCAGCAGCTTGGCCAGCGGGGGGCGCGACACCGGGGAGCTGTTTTTT
d_call: NA; v_call: TRBV19; clone_size: NA; j_call: TRBJ2-7; cdr3_aa: CASSISSGRSYEQYF; cdr3_nt: TGTGCCAGTAGTATATCAAGCGGACGCTCCTACGAGCAGTACTTC
d_call: TRBD1; v_call: TRBV6-4; clone_size: NA; j_call: TRBJ2-3; cdr3_aa: CASSENTGDTDTQYF; cdr3_nt: TGTGCCAGCAGTGAAAACACAGGGGATACAGATACGCAGTATTTT
d_call: NA; v_call: TRBV28; clone_size: NA; j_call: TRBJ1-5; cdr3_aa: CASSPGGNQPQHF; cdr3_nt: TGTGCCAGCAGTCCAGGGGGCAATCAGCCCCAGCATTTT
d_call: NA; v_call: TRBV7-9; clone_size: NA; j_call: TRBJ1-2; cdr3_aa: CASSHQGLRTGYTF; cdr3_nt: TGTGCCAGCAGCCATCAGGGACTGCGTACTGGCTACACCTTC
d_call: NA; v_call: TRBV27; clone_size: NA; j_call: TRBJ2-5; cdr3_aa: CASRLIEKETQYF; cdr3_nt: TGTGCCAGCAGGCTAATAGAGAAAGAGACCCAGTACTTC
d_call: NA; v_call: TRBV6-6; clone_size: NA; j_call: TRBJ1-2; cdr3_aa: CASSYGGNYGYTF; cdr3_nt: TGTGCCAGCAGTTACGGCGGGAACTATGGCTACACCTTC
d_call: NA; v_call: TRBV9; clone_size: few; j_call: TRBJ1-1; cdr3_aa: CASSVAGWDTEAFF; cdr3_nt: TGTGCCAGCAGCGTAGCGGGTTGGGACACTGAAGCTTTCTTT
d_call: NA; v_call: TRBV9; clone_size: once; j_call: TRBJ1-2; cdr3_aa: CASSVGLGADGYPF; cdr3_nt: NA
d_call: NA; v_call: TRBV1; clone_size: NA; j_call: TRBJ2-1; cdr3_aa: CTSSQDRPGLAVYNEQFF; cdr3_nt: TGCACCAGCAGCCAAGATAGACCGGGACTAGCGGTCTACAATGAGCAGTTCTTC
d_call: NA; v_call: TRBV4-1; clone_size: NA; j_call: TRBJ1-1; cdr3_aa: CASSQVAGHITEAFF; cdr3_nt: TGCGCCAGCAGCCAAGTAGCAGGGCATATCACTGAAGCTTTCTTT
d_call: TRBD2; v_call: TRBV6-1; clone_size: few; j_call: TRBJ2-7; cdr3_aa: CASSDGAGGYEQYF; cdr3_nt: TGTGCCAGCAGTGATGGTGCGGGAGGGTACGAGCAGTACTTC
d_call: NA; v_call: TRBV29-1; clone_size: NA; j_call: TRBJ1-1; cdr3_aa: CSVDLGGGTEAFF; cdr3_nt: TGCAGCGTTGACCTTGGGGGGGGAACTGAAGCTTTCTTT
d_call: NA; v_call: TRBV18; clone_size: NA; j_call: TRBJ1-4; cdr3_aa: CASSPPEGREKLFF; cdr3_nt: TGTGCCAGCTCACCACCGGAGGGTAGGGAGAAACTGTTTTTT
d_call: NA; v_call: TRBV27; clone_size: once; j_call: TRBJ1-3; cdr3_aa: CASSFPGSNTIYF; cdr3_nt: TGTGCCAGCAGTTTCCCCGGGTCCAACACCATATATTTT
d_call: NA; v_call: TRBV19; clone_size: few; j_call: TRBJ2-6; cdr3_aa: CASSMDRGRANVLTF; cdr3_nt: TGTGCCAGTAGTATGGATAGGGGGAGGGCCAACGTCCTGACTTTC
d_call: TRBD1; v_call: TRBV4-3; clone_size: NA; j_call: TRBJ2-7; cdr3_aa: CASSHLSGGGTGSYEQYF; cdr3_nt: TGCGCCAGCAGCCATCTCTCGGGTGGGGGGACAGGTTCCTACGAGCAGTACTTC
d_call: TRBD1; v_call: TRBV28; clone_size: few; j_call: TRBJ1-5; cdr3_aa: CASSDRGNQPQHF; cdr3_nt: TGTGCCAGCAGTGACAGGGGCAATCAGCCCCAGCATTTT
d_call: NA; v_call: TRBV10-3; clone_size: few; j_call: TRBJ1-4; cdr3_aa: CAVRQATNEKLFF; cdr3_nt: TGTGCCGTCAGACAGGCAACTAATGAAAAACTGTTTTTT
d_call: NA; v_call: TRBV6-1; clone_size: NA; j_call: TRBJ1-1; cdr3_aa: CASSEALVRVEAFF; cdr3_nt: TGTGCCAGCAGTGAAGCGCTTGTCAGGGTCGAAGCTTTCTTT
d_call: NA; v_call: TRBV5-1; clone_size: NA; j_call: TRBJ1-2; cdr3_aa: CASSLSGLYNYGYTF; cdr3_nt: TGCGCCAGCAGCTTGTCAGGGCTCTATAACTATGGCTACACCTTC
d_call: NA; v_call: TRBV4-2; clone_size: NA; j_call: TRBJ1-5; cdr3_aa: CASSQEFSRNQPQHF; cdr3_nt: TGTGCCAGCAGCCAAGAGTTCTCCCGCAATCAGCCCCAGCATTTT
d_call: NA; v_call: TRBV19; clone_size: NA; j_call: TRBJ2-1; cdr3_aa: CASSLAASSYNEQFF; cdr3_nt: TGTGCCAGTAGCCTGGCGGCGAGCTCCTACAATGAGCAGTTCTTC
d_call: TRBD2; v_call: TRBV18; clone_size: NA; j_call: TRBJ2-1; cdr3_aa: CASSPLVAGGPGEQFF; cdr3_nt: TGTGCCAGCTCACCTCTAGTAGCGGGAGGGCCTGGTGAGCAGTTCTTC
d_call: TRBD1; v_call: TRBV4-2; clone_size: NA; j_call: TRBJ1-1; cdr3_aa: CASSRGSSGGGTEAFF; cdr3_nt: TGTGCCAGCAGCAGAGGCTCCTCAGGGGGTGGGACTGAAGCTTTCTTT
d_call: NA; v_call: TRBV5-1; clone_size: NA; j_call: TRBJ2-7; cdr3_aa: CASSLLTGSSYEQYF; cdr3_nt: TGCGCCAGCAGCTTGCTGACAGGTAGTTCCTACGAGCAGTACTTC
d_call: NA; v_call: TRBV15; clone_size: NA; j_call: TRBJ1-5; cdr3_aa: CATSRDPGSSNQPQHF; cdr3_nt: TGTGCCACCAGCAGAGACCCAGGGTCTAGCAATCAGCCCCAGCATTTT
d_call: TRBD1; v_call: TRBV5-6; clone_size: once; j_call: TRBJ1-2; cdr3_aa: CASSYAGGAVYGYPF; cdr3_nt: TGTGCCAGCAGCTACGCAGGGGGCGCCGTCTATGGCTACCCCTTC
d_call: TRBD1; v_call: TRBV9; clone_size: NA; j_call: TRBJ2-7; cdr3_aa: CASGTGTYEQYF; cdr3_nt: TGTGCCAGCGGGACAGGTACCTACGAGCAGTACTTC
d_call: NA; v_call: TRBV20-1; clone_size: NA; j_call: TRBJ1-4; cdr3_aa: CSATRNEKLFF; cdr3_nt: TGCAGTGCTACCCGTAATGAAAAACTGTTTTTT
d_call: NA; v_call: TRBV28; clone_size: NA; j_call: TRBJ2-1; cdr3_aa: CASRARGGPHNEQFF; cdr3_nt: TGTGCCAGCAGGGCCCGCGGGGGCCCCCACAATGAGCAGTTCTTC
d_call: NA; v_call: TRBV28; clone_size: NA; j_call: TRBJ1-4; cdr3_aa: CASSSSAGRVEKLFF; cdr3_nt: NA